Listed here is a single T cell receptor beta chain. The antigen remains unidentified. Generated by immunoSEQ multiplex PCR, the TCRdb table keeps only in-frame clones and is missing some. The sample holds about 120,000 clones, 70% to 90% seen once. These data originate in a study of T cell responses to AZD1222 COVID-19 vaccine. Study outcomes and limitations: Clonal diversity was possibly underestimated; the donors were predominantly white British and more often female. Reportedly, close to half of spike-specific TCRs are directed against unmutated variant regions.

CDR1 is SGDLS and CDR2 is YYNGEE in the germline V gene. The V segment lost 1 base and the J segment 5 bases; nucleotides outside the gene matches: 3. The CDR3 runs to 15 residues. Sequenced material: peripheral blood, taken on day 0 of AZD1222 vaccination. The chain links TRBV9 to TRBJ1-6, with TRBD1 matching over 7 bases. The source is an adult in good health. The CDR3 is CASSVIGGNNSPLHF. As DNA, the CDR3 is TGTGCCAGCAGCGTAATAGGGGGCAATAATTCACCCCTCCACTTT.